The rows below give T cell receptor beta chains drawn from one sample of a study of identical twins. TCRdb ran MiXCR on the 5' RACE reads and lists one entry per CDR3 protein. The sample has 200,000 to 250,000 distinct CDR3 sequences; more than 9.5% are singletons. The same sample was also used in a study of yellow fever vaccine responses in identical twins.

Input material: memory (CD45RO+) T cells sorted from blood. The receptors were sampled from a woman aged 18 to 35 in good health. Each CDR3 is given with its conserved first and last residue. Each record gives: D gene, J gene, clone size, V gene, CDR3 protein, CDR3 DNA. The D gene is left open where the match is weak. Not all rows give a size; the values are once, few, many and, for expanded clones, a class.

D: NA
J: TRBJ2-5
size: few
V: TRBV5-1
CDR3: CASSLRAAQETQYF
DNA: TGCGCCAGCAGCTTGAGGGCAGCCCAAGAGACCCAGTACTTC

D: TRBD1
J: TRBJ1-3
size: NA
V: TRBV20-1
CDR3: CSARDSGQISGNTIYF
DNA: TGCAGTGCTAGAGACTCGGGACAGATCTCTGGAAACACCATATATTTT

D: NA
J: TRBJ2-1
size: many
V: TRBV29-1
CDR3: CSGQWVEQFF
DNA: TGCAGCGGCCAGTGGGTTGAGCAGTTCTTC

D: NA
J: TRBJ2-6
size: many
V: TRBV5-1
CDR3: CASKPASGANVLTF
DNA: TGCGCCAGCAAGCCTGCCTCTGGGGCCAACGTCCTGACTTTC

D: TRBD2
J: TRBJ2-2
size: NA
V: TRBV7-9
CDR3: CASSFGGAYTGELFF
DNA: TGTGCCAGCAGCTTCGGGGGGGCATACACCGGGGAGCTGTTTTTT

D: NA
J: TRBJ1-4
size: NA
V: TRBV15
CDR3: CATSREGVNKKLFF
DNA: TGTGCCACCAGCAGAGAAGGGGTAAATAAAAAACTGTTTTTT

D: TRBD2
J: TRBJ2-3
size: NA
V: TRBV9
CDR3: CASSGSGTSVADTQYF
DNA: TGTGCCAGCAGCGGCTCCGGGACTAGCGTAGCAGATACGCAGTATTTT

D: NA
J: TRBJ2-7
size: few
V: TRBV19
CDR3: CASSPSTGTYEQYF
DNA: TGTGCCAGTAGTCCCTCGACAGGAACCTACGAGCAGTACTTC

D: NA
J: TRBJ1-4
size: few
V: TRBV28
CDR3: CATPRRATNEKLFF
DNA: TGTGCCACCCCTAGGAGGGCAACTAATGAAAAACTGTTTTTT

D: NA
J: TRBJ2-4
size: few
V: TRBV20-1
CDR3: CSARRQELAKNIQYF
DNA: TGCAGTGCTAGACGACAGGAACTAGCCAAAAACATTCAGTACTTC

D: NA
J: TRBJ2-6
size: NA
V: TRBV2
CDR3: CASSEDASSGANVLTF
DNA: TGTGCCAGCAGTGAGGACGCCAGCTCTGGGGCCAACGTCCTGACTTTC

D: NA
J: TRBJ2-7
size: few
V: TRBV25-1
CDR3: CASSDWAGALRNEQYF
DNA: TGTGCCAGCAGTGATTGGGCAGGCGCCCTCCGAAACGAGCAGTACTTC

D: TRBD2
J: TRBJ2-2
size: few
V: TRBV20-1
CDR3: CSATLAGGPGTGELFF
DNA: TGCAGTGCCACACTAGCGGGGGGGCCGGGCACCGGGGAGCTGTTTTTT

D: NA
J: TRBJ2-3
size: many
V: TRBV29-1
CDR3: CSVLGGASTDTQYF
DNA: TGCAGCGTTTTGGGGGGGGCGAGCACAGATACGCAGTATTTT

D: TRBD1
J: TRBJ2-7
size: NA
V: TRBV5-1
CDR3: CASSRGQVAYEQYF
DNA: TGCGCCAGCAGCAGGGGACAGGTTGCCTACGAGCAGTACTTC

D: TRBD2
J: TRBJ2-1
size: few
V: TRBV20-1
CDR3: CSAPTSGKNNEQFF
DNA: TGCAGTGCCCCCACTAGCGGCAAGAACAATGAGCAGTTCTTC

D: TRBD1
J: TRBJ1-5
size: NA
V: TRBV6-1
CDR3: CASSQPGTAISAQHF
DNA: TGTGCCAGCAGTCAACCAGGGACAGCTATTTCAGCCCAGCATTTT

D: TRBD2
J: TRBJ2-3
size: many
V: TRBV7-2
CDR3: CASSSRTRSGTDTQYF
DNA: TGTGCCAGCAGCTCAAGGACTAGATCGGGCACAGATACGCAGTATTTT

D: TRBD1
J: TRBJ2-7
size: NA
V: TRBV5-5
CDR3: CASKGFIPGQGSSYEQYF
DNA: TGTGCCAGCAAGGGTTTTATTCCGGGACAGGGCAGCTCCTACGAGCAGTACTTC

D: NA
J: TRBJ2-7
size: many
V: TRBV12-3/TRBV12-4
CDR3: CASSLAPYEQYF
DNA: TGTGCCAGCAGTTTAGCTCCCTACGAGCAGTACTTC

D: NA
J: TRBJ2-2
size: many
V: TRBV4-3
CDR3: CASSLRPPLGQSVNTGELFF
DNA: TGCGCCAGCAGTCTCAGACCCCCTCTCGGGCAGAGCGTAAACACCGGGGAGCTGTTTTTT

D: NA
J: TRBJ2-5
size: NA
V: TRBV20-1
CDR3: CSARDIGTPLETQYF
DNA: TGCAGTGCTAGAGATATCGGGACGCCACTAGAGACCCAGTACTTC